This record looks at one T cell receptor (beta chain) sequence and its context. Antigen specificity is unknown. The sample belongs to a study of graft-versus-host responses after intestinal transplantation. The wider study: Isolated intestinal, liver-intestinal, or multivisceral transplants had been given to the recipients. The recipients all started with anti-thymocyte globulin induction and then took tacrolimus and steroids for around three years.

Clones were sequenced by immunoSEQ multiplex PCR, and TCRdb holds only the in-frame ones, with some missing. The sample has 75,000 to 100,000 clones; 91% are singletons. This sequence originates from a human donor who was the organ donor for an intestinal transplant. Specimen: unstimulated CD4+ T cells sorted from spleen or lymph node cells, collected before transplant.

CDR3 protein: CASSQDLRLAGQETQYF. As DNA, the CDR3 is TGCGCCAGCAGCCAAGATCTCAGACTAGCGGGCCAAGAGACCCAGTACTTC. The rearrangement joins TRBV4-1 to TRBJ2-5, with 10 bases lining up with TRBD2. The CDR3 sequence is 17 residues long. Germline V gene sequence: CDR1 MGHRA, CDR2 YSYEKL. The V segment lost 0 bases and the J segment 1 base; nucleotides outside the gene matches: 5.